The clone carrying this T cell receptor (beta chain) was detected many times. No antigen is known for it. These data originate in a study of CD8 T cells in ankylosing spondylitis. Study-wide results and limits: There was a TCR beta motif, made of eight highly homologous variants, that appeared characteristic of ankylosing spondylitis blood. Reports of some motif variants in reactive arthritis synovial fluid and blood predate this one.

CDR3 length: 17 residues. The V gene end was trimmed by 8 bases and the J gene end by 0 bases; junction bases not matched to a gene: 13. Germline loops: CDR1 MNHEY, CDR2 SMNVEV (reference sequence). In TCRdb, the 5' RACE reads were re-called with MiXCR into one record per CDR3 protein. The sample has 700,000 to 850,000 distinct CDR3 sequences, approximately 12% seen once; the top ten hold about 0.5%. Source material: blood, either unsorted or a sorted T cell fraction (not recorded which). The rearrangement links TRBV27 to TRBJ2-3, with 8 nucleotides matching TRBD2. The sequence derives from a male donor with ankylosing spondylitis. For the CDR3, the DNA is TGTGCCAGCGGCTCGATACGACTAGCGCCCAGCACAGATACGCAGTATTTT. Translated, it gives CASGSIRLAPSTDTQYF.